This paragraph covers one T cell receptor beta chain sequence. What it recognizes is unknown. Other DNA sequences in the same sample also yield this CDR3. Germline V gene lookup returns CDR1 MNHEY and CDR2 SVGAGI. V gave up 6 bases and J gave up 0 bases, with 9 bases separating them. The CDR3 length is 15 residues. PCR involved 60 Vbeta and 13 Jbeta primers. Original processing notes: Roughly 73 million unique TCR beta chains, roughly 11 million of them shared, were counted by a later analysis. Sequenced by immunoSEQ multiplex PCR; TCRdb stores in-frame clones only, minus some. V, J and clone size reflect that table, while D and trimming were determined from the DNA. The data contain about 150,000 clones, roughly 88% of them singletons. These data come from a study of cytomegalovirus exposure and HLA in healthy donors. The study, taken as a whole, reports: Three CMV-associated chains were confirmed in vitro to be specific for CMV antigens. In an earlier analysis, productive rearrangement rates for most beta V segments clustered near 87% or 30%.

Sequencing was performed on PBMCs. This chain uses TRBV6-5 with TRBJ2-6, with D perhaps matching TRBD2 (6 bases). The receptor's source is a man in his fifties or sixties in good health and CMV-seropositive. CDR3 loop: CASSSGSSGANVLTF. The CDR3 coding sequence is TGTGCCAGCAGCTCCGGGAGCTCTGGGGCCAACGTCCTGACTTTC.